This T cell receptor beta chain was captured by sequencing in a study of blood T cell repertoires in COVID-19. Germline values: CDR1 MNHEY, CDR2 SMNVEV (reference sequence). Trimming pared 0 bases from V and 4 bases from J, leaving 12 bases between. This CDR3 spans 15 amino acids. Only in-frame clones appear in the TCRdb table, and some are missing; sequencing was by immunoSEQ multiplex PCR. The data contain about 60,000 clones, approximately 81% of them singletons. The TCR sequence derives from a woman in her 40s with acute COVID-19. The gene calls are TRBV27 and TRBJ1-2, with D perhaps TRBD1 (6 bases). Sequenced: PBMCs or T cells enriched from blood (not recorded which). The CDR3 region is CASSLSRGALYGYTF. The CDR3 nucleotides are TGTGCCAGCAGTTTATCACGGGGGGCCCTCTATGGCTACACCTTC.